This TCR beta chain was profiled in a study of regulatory dendritic cells for organ transplantation. In the case of this clone: The antigen is not known.

The assay was immunoSEQ multiplex PCR, and TCRdb's table has in-frame clones only and misses some. The table has over 20,000 clones, around two thirds seen once. The germline V gene encodes CDR1 SEHNR and CDR2 FQNEAQ (reference sequence). The CDR3 consists of 15 residues. With 2 bases removed from V and 4 bases from J, the gap between germline ends came to 9 bases. Points from the study as a whole: Considerable individual heterogeneity was seen in alloreactive memory CD8+ T cells. Mature dendritic cells appeared to drive more memory CD8+ clonal expansion than regulatory ones.

Naive CD45RA+ and memory CD45RO+ CD4+ or CD8+ T cells were FACS-sorted. This sequence joins TRBV7-9 and TRBJ1-6, with D unresolved. The source is a human donor in good health. Material: memory CD4+ T cells from blood. As for subset: CD45RO+ memory T cells. The DNA of the CDR3 is TGTGCCAGCAGCTTAAGTGACACTTATAATTCACCCCTCCACTTT. Amino acid sequence: CASSLSDTYNSPLHF. Supplemented by reference TRBV7-9 and TRBJ1-6, the full variable domain reads DTGVSQNPRHKITKRGQNVTFRCDPISEHNRLYWYRQTLGQGPEFLTYFQNEAQLEKSRLLSDRFSAERPKGSFSTLEIQRTEQGDSAMYLCASSLSDTYNSPLHFGNGTRLTVT.